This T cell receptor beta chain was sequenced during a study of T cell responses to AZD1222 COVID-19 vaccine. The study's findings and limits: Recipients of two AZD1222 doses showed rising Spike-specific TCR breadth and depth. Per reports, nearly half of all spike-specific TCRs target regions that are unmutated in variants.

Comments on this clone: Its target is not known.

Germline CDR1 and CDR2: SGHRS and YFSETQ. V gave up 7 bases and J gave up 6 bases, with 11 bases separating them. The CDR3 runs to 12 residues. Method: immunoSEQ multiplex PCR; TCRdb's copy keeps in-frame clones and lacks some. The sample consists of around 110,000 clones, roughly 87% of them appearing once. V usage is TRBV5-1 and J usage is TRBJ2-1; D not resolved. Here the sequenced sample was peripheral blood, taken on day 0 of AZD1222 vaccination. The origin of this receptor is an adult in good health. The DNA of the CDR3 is TGCGCCAGCGGGATCCCTACCAATGAGCAGTTCTTC. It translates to CASGIPTNEQFF.